The rows below give T cell receptor beta chains drawn from one sample of a study of cytomegalovirus exposure and HLA in healthy donors. Using immunoSEQ multiplex PCR, the repertoire was profiled, and TCRdb retains in-frame clones only, with some absent. The profile shows roughly 100,000 clones, about 95% of them singletons. Sample: PBMCs. These receptor sequences come from a woman between 18 and 30 years old in good health and CMV-seronegative. The CDR3 runs from the conserved cysteine through the conserved F or W. Each record gives: J gene, D gene, V gene, clone size, CDR3 DNA, CDR3 protein. A D gene is named only where the DNA matches it firmly. Clone size appears in some rows only: once, few, many, or a class for an expanded clone.

TRBJ1-2 - TRBV10-3 - TGTGCCATCAGTGAGTCGGCAGGGGTTACCTATGGCTACACCTTC CAISESAGVTYGYTF
TRBJ2-3 - TRBV5-4 few TGTGCCAGCAGCTTTCCAGGGTTCACAGATACGCAGTATTTT CASSFPGFTDTQYF
TRBJ2-1 - TRBV27 - TGTGCCAGCAGTTTGCGTCTCGCTGAAGCTGAGCAGTTCTTC CASSLRLAEAEQFF
TRBJ2-5 TRBD1 TRBV5-1 - TGCGCCAGCAGCATACAGGGGGCAGACGAGACCCAGTACTTC CASSIQGADETQYF
TRBJ2-7 TRBD2 TRBV13 - TGTGCCAGCAGCCCGCGACTAGCGGGAAGGGAGCAGTACTTC CASSPRLAGREQYF
TRBJ2-7 TRBD2 TRBV5-4 - TGTGCCAGCAGCATCTCTAGCGGGGCCTACGAGCAGTACTTC CASSISSGAYEQYF
TRBJ1-5 - TRBV4-1 - TGCGCCAGCAGCCAAGATCCCAGGCAGGGGCCCGGTCAGCCCCAGCATTTT CASSQDPRQGPGQPQHF
TRBJ2-7 - TRBV30 - TGTGCCTGGGAGTCCGAACAGGGATACGAGCAGTACTTC CAWESEQGYEQYF
TRBJ2-2 - TRBV13 - TGTGCCAGCAGCTTATCTGTCGGGGTCTACACCGGGGAGCTGTTTTTT CASSLSVGVYTGELFF
TRBJ2-5 TRBD1 TRBV15 - TGTGCCACCAGCAGAGAACGACAGGGGGGGTACCTCGGGGCCCAGTACTTC CATSRERQGGYLGAQYF
TRBJ1-5 - TRBV11-2 - TGTGCCAGCAGCTCCGGGTTAGTAGGCAATCAGCCCCAGCATTTT CASSSGLVGNQPQHF
TRBJ1-2 - TRBV4-2 - TGTGCCAGCAGCCAAGGGACTCCCGGGGGTACTAACTATGGCTACACCTTC CASSQGTPGGTNYGYTF
TRBJ2-3 - TRBV13 - TGTGCCAGCAGCTTAACTGAGGCGGATACGCAGTATTTT CASSLTEADTQYF